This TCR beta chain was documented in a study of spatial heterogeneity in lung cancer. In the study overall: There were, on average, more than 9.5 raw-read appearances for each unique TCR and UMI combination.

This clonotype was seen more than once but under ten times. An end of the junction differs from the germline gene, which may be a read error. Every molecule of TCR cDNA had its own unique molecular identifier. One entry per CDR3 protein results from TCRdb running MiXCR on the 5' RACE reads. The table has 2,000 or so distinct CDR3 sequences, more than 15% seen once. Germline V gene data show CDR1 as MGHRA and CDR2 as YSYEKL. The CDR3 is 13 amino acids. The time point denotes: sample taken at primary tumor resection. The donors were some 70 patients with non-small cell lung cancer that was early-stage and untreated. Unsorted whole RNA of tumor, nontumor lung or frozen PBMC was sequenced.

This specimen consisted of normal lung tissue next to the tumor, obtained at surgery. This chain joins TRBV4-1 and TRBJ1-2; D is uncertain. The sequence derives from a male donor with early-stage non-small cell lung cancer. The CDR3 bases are TGCGCCAGCAGCCAAAACGTGGACTATGGTTACACCTTC. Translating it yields CASSQNVDYGYTF.